This entry lists 7 T cell receptor beta chains sequenced from one sample in a study of cytomegalovirus exposure and HLA in healthy donors. Vbeta (60) and Jbeta (13) primers were used in the PCR. Sequenced by immunoSEQ multiplex PCR; TCRdb stores in-frame clones only, minus some. Of some 150,000 clones detected, 77% appear once; the ten largest clones hold 1.5% to 2%. Sequenced material: PBMCs. These receptors all come from a woman aged 25 to 39 in good health and CMV-seronegative.

This clone was detected only once. V is TRBV27 and J is TRBJ1-2, with D possibly being TRBD1 (6 bases). CDR1 and CDR2 (germline): MNHEY, SMNVEV (reference sequence). Trimming removed 8 bases from V and 0 bases from J, with 13 bases in between. The CDR3 sequence is 14 residues long. CDR3 sequence reads: CASRPGTTNYGYTF. The DNA of the CDR3 is TGTGCCAGCCGACCCGGGACAACTAACTATGGCTACACCTTC.

V is TRBV5-1 and J is TRBJ1-1; D unclear. Germline assignment: CDR1 SGHRS and CDR2 YFSETQ. Trimming removed 5 bases from V and 1 base from J, with 12 bases in between. The CDR3 covers 14 residues. CDR3 sequence reads: CASRTVGGNTEAFF. The CDR3 coding sequence is TGCGCCAGCAGGACCGTTGGAGGGAACACTGAAGCTTTCTTT.

The gene calls are TRBV28 and TRBJ2-7; D not resolved. The length of the CDR3 is 12 residues. CDR1 is MDHEN, CDR2 SYDVKM, per germline. Trimming cost V 6 bases and J 1 base, with 7 bases left between them. CDR3 in DNA: TGTGCCAGCAGCCCCGGTTCCTACGAGCAGTACTTC. Protein sequence: CASSPGSYEQYF. The whole variable domain, remainder taken from reference TRBV28 and TRBJ2-7, is DVKVTQSSRYLVKRTGEKVFLECVQDMDHENMFWYRQDPGLGLRLIYFSYDVKMKEKGDIPEGYSVSREKKERFSLILESASTNQTSMYLCASSPGSYEQYFGPGTRLTVT.

This clone was seen a few times. The V call is TRBV4-1, the J call TRBJ2-5; the D gene is possibly TRBD2 (5 bases). V was trimmed by 1 base and J by 0 bases, leaving 15 bases between them. Germline-derived CDR1 and CDR2 are MGHRA and YSYEKL. The CDR3 is made up of 17 amino acids. Written as DNA, the CDR3 is TGCGCCAGCAGCCAAGTCCGAGGGTCCTTGAACCAAGAGACCCAGTACTTC. Its translation: CASSQVRGSLNQETQYF.

The rearrangement uses TRBV9 and TRBJ2-7; 9 nucleotides line up with TRBD1. V was clipped by 0 bases and J by 6 bases; unmatched bases: 7. This CDR3 has 15 amino acids. Germline V CDR1 and CDR2: SGDLS, YYNGEE. The CDR3 nucleotides read TGTGCCAGCAGCGTAGGGGGACAGGGAATATCCGAGCAGTACTTC. This translates into CASSVGGQGISEQYF.

This rearrangement joins TRBV4-1 to TRBJ2-1, with TRBD1 identical over 7 bases. This CDR3 has 15 residues. Germline CDR1 is MGHRA and CDR2 is YSYEKL. V lost 2 bases, J lost 5 bases, and 6 bases stayed unmatched. The CDR3: CASSQKTGINNEQFF. DNA for the CDR3: TGCGCCAGCAGCCAAAAGACAGGGATTAACAATGAGCAGTTCTTC.

There are a few counts of this clone. The chain links TRBV9 to TRBJ1-2, with TRBD1 matching over 7 bases. Trimming removed 0 bases from V and 8 bases from J; junction bases left unmatched: 4. CDR1 is SGDLS and CDR2 is YYNGEE in the germline V gene. The CDR3 length is 13 residues. CDR3 in DNA: TGTGCCAGCAGCGTAGGACAGGGATCCGGCTACACCTTC. This gives the protein CASSVGQGSGYTF.